The entry below gives a single TCR beta chain sequence along with its context. What it binds is unknown. The data derive from a study of OX40 agonist ivuxolimab in advanced cancers. Study-wide findings and caveats: Researchers report that CD8+ T cells had, on average, more expanded clones than CD4+.

TCRdb's copy holds only in-frame clones and misses some; the assay was immunoSEQ multiplex PCR. Of around 94,000 clones listed, roughly 89% are singletons. In germline, CDR1 is SGHRS, CDR2 YFSETQ. Deletions cut 3 bases from V and 6 bases from J, with 16 bases between. The CDR3 spans 14 residues. Sample: CD4+ or CD8+ T cells sorted from blood, taken in a trial of the OX40 agonist ivuxolimab. This chain uses TRBV5-1 with TRBJ2-7, with a tentative D call TRBD1 (5 bases). The receptor was derived from an adult with an advanced solid tumor such as melanoma, head and neck, liver or kidney cancer. CDR3 sequence: CASSWASTAREQYF. CDR3 in DNA: TGCGCCAGCAGCTGGGCCTCGACAGCCCGCGAGCAGTACTTC.